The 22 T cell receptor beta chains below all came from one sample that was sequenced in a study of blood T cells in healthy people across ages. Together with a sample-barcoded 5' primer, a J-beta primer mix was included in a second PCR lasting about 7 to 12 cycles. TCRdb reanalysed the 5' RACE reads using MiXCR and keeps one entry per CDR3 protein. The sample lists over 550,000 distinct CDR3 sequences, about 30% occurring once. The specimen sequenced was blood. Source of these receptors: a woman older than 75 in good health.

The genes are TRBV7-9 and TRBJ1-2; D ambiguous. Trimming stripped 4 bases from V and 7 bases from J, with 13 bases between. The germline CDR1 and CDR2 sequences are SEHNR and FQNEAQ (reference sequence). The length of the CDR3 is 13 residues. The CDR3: CASSSFDYGGYTF. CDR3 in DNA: TGTGCCAGCAGCTCCTTCGATTATGGTGGCTACACCTTC.

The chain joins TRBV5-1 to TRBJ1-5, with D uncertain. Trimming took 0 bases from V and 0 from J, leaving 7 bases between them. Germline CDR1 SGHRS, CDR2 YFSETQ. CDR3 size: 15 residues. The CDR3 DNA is TGCGCCAGCAGCTTGGCCCCGGATAGCAATCAGCCCCAGCATTTT. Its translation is CASSLAPDSNQPQHF. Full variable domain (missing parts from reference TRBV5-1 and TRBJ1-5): KAGVTQTPRYLIKTRGQQVTLSCSPISGHRSVSWYQQTPGQGLQFLFEYFSETQRNKGNFPGRFSGRQFSNSRSEMNVSTLELGDSALYLCASSLAPDSNQPQHFGDGTRLSIL.

The CDR3 nucleotides are TGTGCCAGCAGTGCCGGGACAGGGTTTAGCAATCAGCCCCAGCATTTT. Protein sequence: CASSAGTGFSNQPQHF. The chain recombines TRBV6-6 with TRBJ1-5; 9 nucleotides agree with TRBD1. The CDR3 length is 16 residues. Germline lookup yields CDR1 MNHNY and CDR2 SVGAGI (reference sequence). The J segment lost 0 bases and the V segment lost 5 bases, leaving 5 bases of the junction unmatched.

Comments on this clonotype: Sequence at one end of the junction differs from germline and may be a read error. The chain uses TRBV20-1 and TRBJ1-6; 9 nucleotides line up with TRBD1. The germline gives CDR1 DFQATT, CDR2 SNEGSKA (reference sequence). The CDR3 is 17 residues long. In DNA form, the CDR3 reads TGCAGTGCTAGAGGCGGACAGGGGAATTTCCATAATTCACCCCCCCACTTT. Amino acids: CSARGGQGNFHNSPPHF.

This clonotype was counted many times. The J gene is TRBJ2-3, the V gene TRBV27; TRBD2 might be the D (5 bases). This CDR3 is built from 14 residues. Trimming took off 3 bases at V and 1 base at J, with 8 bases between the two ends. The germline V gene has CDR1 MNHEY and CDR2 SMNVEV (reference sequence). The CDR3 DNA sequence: TGTGCCAGCAGTTTCTGGCGGGGCACAGATACGCAGTATTTT. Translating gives CASSFWRGTDTQYF.

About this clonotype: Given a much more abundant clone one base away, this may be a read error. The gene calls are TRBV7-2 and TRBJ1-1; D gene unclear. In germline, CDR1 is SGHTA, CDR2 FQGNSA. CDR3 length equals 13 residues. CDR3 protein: CASSLARNAEAFF. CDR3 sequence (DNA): TGTGCCAGCAGCTTAGCCAGGAACGCTGAAGCTTTCTTT.

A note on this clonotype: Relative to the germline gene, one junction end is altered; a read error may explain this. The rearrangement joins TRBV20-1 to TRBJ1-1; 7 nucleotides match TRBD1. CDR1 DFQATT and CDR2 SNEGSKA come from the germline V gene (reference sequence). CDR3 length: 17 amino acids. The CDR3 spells CSADGTATRVANAEAFF. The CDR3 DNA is TGCAGTGCTGACGGGACAGCCACACGAGTAGCGAACGCTGAAGCTTTCTTT.

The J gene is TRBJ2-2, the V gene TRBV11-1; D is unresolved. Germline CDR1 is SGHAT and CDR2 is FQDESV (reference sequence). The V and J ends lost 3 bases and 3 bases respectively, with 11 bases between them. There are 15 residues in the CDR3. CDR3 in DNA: TGTGCCAGCAGCTTTGGAACAAGGGACACCGGGGAGCTGTTTTTT. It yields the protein CASSFGTRDTGELFF.

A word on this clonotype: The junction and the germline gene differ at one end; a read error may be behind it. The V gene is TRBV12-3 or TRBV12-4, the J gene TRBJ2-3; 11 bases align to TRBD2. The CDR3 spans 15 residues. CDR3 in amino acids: CASRAGLAAADMQYF. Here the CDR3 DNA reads TGTGCCAGCAGGGCGGGACTAGCGGCCGCAGATATGCAGTATTTT.

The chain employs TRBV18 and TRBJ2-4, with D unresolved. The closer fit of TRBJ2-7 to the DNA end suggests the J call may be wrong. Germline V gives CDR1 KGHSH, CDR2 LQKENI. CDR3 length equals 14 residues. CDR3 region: CASSPAWDSYEQYF. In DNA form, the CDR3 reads TGTGCCAGCTCACCAGCCTGGGACTCCTACGAGCAGTACTTC.

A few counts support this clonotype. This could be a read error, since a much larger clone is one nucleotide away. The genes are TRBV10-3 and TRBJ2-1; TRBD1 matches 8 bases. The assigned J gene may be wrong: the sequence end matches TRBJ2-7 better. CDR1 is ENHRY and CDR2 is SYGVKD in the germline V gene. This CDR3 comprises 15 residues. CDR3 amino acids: CAISETGGFYNEQYF. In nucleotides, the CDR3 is TGTGCCATCAGTGAAACAGGGGGTTTCTACAATGAGCAGTACTTC.

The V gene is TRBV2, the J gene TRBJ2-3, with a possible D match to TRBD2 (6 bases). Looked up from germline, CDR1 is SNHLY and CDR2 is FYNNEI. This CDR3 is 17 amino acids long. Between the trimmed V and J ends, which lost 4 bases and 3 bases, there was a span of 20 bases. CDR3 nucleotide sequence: TGTGCCAGCAGTGGGGTTCATGCGGCGGGGTTAACAGATACGCAGTATTTT. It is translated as CASSGVHAAGLTDTQYF.

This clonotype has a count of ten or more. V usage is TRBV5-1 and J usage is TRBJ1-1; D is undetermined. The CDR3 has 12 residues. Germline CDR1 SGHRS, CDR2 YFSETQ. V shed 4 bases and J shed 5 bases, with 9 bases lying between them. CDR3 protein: CASSRVGTEAFF. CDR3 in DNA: TGCGCCAGCAGCCGGGTGGGGACTGAAGCTTTCTTT. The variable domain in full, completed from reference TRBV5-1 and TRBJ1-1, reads KAGVTQTPRYLIKTRGQQVTLSCSPISGHRSVSWYQQTPGQGLQFLFEYFSETQRNKGNFPGRFSGRQFSNSRSEMNVSTLELGDSALYLCASSRVGTEAFFGQGTRLTVV.

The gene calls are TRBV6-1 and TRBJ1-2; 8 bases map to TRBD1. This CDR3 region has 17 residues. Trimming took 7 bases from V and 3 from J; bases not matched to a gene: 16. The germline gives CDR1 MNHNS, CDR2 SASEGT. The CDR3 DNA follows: TGTGCCAGCAACACAGGGGGGGGACAGCGGGCAGACTATGGCTACACCTTC. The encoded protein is CASNTGGGQRADYGYTF.

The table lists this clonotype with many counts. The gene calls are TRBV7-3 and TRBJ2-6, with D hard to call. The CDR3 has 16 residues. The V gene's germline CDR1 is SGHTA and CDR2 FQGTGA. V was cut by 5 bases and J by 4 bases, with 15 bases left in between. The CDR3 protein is CASSPLDPLGANVLTF. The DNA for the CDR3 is TGTGCCAGCAGCCCGCTTGACCCATTAGGGGCCAACGTCCTGACTTTC.

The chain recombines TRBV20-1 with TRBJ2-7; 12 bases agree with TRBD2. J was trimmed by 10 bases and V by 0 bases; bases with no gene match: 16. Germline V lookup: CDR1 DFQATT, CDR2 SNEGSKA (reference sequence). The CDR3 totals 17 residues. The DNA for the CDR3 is TGCAGTGCTAGAGACTACGGGACTAGCGGGTTCCAGGAGGCTCAGTACTTC. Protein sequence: CSARDYGTSGFQEAQYF.

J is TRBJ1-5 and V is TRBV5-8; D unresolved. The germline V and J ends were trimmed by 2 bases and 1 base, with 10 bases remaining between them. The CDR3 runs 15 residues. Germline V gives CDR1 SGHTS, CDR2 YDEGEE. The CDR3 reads CASSFDWASNQPQHF. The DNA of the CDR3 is TGTGCCAGCAGCTTTGACTGGGCCAGCAATCAGCCCCAGCATTTT.

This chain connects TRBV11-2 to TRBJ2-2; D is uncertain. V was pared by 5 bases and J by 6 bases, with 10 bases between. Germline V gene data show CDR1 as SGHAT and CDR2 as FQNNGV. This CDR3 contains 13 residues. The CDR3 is CASSRSSAGELFF. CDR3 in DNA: TGTGCCAGCAGCCGGAGTTCTGCCGGGGAGCTGTTTTTT.

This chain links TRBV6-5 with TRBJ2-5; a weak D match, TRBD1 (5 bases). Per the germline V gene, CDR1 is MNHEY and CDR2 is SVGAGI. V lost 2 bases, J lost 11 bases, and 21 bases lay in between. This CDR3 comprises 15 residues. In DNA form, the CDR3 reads TGTGCCAGCAGTTACGTAGGGGCCACCTACAATGGGCAGTACTTC. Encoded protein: CASSYVGATYNGQYF.

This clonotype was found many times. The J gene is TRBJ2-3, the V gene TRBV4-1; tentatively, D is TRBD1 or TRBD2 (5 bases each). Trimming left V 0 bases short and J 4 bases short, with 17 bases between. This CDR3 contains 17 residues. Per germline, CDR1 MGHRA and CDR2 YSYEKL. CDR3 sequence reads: CASSQDRGRAFPDTQYF. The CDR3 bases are TGCGCCAGCAGCCAAGATCGGGGCAGGGCCTTCCCAGATACGCAGTATTTT.

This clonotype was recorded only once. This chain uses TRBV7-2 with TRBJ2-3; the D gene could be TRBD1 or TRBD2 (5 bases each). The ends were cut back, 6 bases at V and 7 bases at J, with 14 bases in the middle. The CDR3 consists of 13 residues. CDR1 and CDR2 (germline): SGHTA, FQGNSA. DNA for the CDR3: TGTGCCAGCAGACAGACCGGGGCGAATACGCAGTATTTT. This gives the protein CASRQTGANTQYF.

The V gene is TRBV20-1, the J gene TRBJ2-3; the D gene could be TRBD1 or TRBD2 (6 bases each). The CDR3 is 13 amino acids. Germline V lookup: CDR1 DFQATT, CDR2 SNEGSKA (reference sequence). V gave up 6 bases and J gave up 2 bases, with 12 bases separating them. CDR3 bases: TGCAGTGCAGGGGGGAAAACCACAGATACGCAGTATTTT. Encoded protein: CSAGGKTTDTQYF.